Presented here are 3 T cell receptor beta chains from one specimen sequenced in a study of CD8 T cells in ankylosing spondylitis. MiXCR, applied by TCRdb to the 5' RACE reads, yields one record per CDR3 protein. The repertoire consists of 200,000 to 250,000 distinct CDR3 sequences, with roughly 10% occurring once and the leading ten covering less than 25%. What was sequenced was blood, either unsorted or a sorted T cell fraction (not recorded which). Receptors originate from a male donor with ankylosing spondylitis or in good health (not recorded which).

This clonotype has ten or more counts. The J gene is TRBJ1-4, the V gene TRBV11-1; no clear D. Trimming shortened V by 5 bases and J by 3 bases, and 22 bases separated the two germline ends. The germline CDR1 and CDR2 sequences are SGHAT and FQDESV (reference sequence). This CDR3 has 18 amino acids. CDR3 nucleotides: TGTGCCAGCAGCCCGGGGATCTTCGTTGAGGGAGCTAATGAAAAACTGTTTTTT. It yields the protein CASSPGIFVEGANEKLFF.

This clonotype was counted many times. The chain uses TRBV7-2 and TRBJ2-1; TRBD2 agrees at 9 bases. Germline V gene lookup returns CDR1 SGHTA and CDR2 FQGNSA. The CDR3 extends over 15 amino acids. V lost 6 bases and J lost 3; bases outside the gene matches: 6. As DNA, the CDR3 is TGTGCCAGCAGTTTCAGAGCGGGGGGCTACAATGAGCAGTTCTTC. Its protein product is CASSFRAGGYNEQFF.

As DNA, the CDR3 is TGTGCCAGCAGCCCGGGACTAGCGGGGGCCGAGACCCAGTACTTC. It codes for CASSPGLAGAETQYF. The gene calls are TRBV12-3 or TRBV12-4 and TRBJ2-5; 14 bases map to TRBD2. CDR3 size: 15 residues. J lost 5 bases, V lost 6 bases, and 5 bases had no gene match.